Reported below is one TCR beta chain. Its antigen is still unknown. These data belong to a study of beta chain features in type 1 diabetes. Study information: Across the samples, approximately 98,000,000 sorted cells were examined in total. Points from the study as a whole: People with Type 1 diabetes carried modestly yet significantly shorter TCRB CDR3s in all four CD4+ subsets.

Deletions cut 3 bases from V and 1 base from J, with 13 bases between. The CDR3 has 16 residues. Germline values: CDR1 LNHDA, CDR2 SQIVND (reference sequence). Reverse transcribing all isolated RNA meant expressed TCRB transcripts were sequenced. The table came from immunoSEQ multiplex PCR; TCRdb's copy has only in-frame clones and leaves some out. The sample shows about 360,000 clones, over 9.5% of them seen only once. This TCR was recovered from a woman aged 18-35 years with type 1 diabetes. The specimen was naive CD4+ T cells from blood. The chain combines TRBV19 with TRBJ2-1; D is ambiguous. CDR3 coding DNA: TGTGCCAGTAGTATGGCGACTTTGTGGTCCTACAATGAGCAGTTCTTC. This encodes CASSMATLWSYNEQFF.